These 4 T cell receptor beta chains were sequenced from one sample in a study of CD8 T cells in ankylosing spondylitis. TCRdb recomputed calls from the 5' RACE reads with MiXCR, one row per CDR3 protein. The sample carries 310,000 or so distinct CDR3 sequences, roughly 20% recorded once. Material: blood, either unsorted or a sorted T cell fraction (not recorded which). These receptors were collected from a male donor with ankylosing spondylitis or in good health (not recorded which).

The chain couples TRBV9 to TRBJ2-2, with a possible D match to TRBD1 (5 bases). The CDR3 is 15 residues long. With 4 bases removed from V and 1 base from J, the gap between germline ends came to 11 bases. The germline V gene has CDR1 SGDLS and CDR2 YYNGEE. The DNA for the CDR3 is TGTGCCAGCAGCTCCGCAGGGATGAACACCGGGGAGCTGTTTTTT. This sequence encodes CASSSAGMNTGELFF.

This chain joins TRBV20-1 and TRBJ2-5; D possibly corresponds to TRBD1 (5 bases). Looked up from germline, CDR1 is DFQATT and CDR2 is SNEGSKA (reference sequence). CDR3 length: 13 residues. V was clipped by 6 bases and J by 4 bases, with 15 bases between them. CDR3 amino acids: CSARVQGRETQYF. For the CDR3, the DNA is TGCAGTGCCCGAGTCCAGGGCAGAGAGACCCAGTACTTC.

V usage is TRBV10-3 and J usage is TRBJ1-1; D perhaps matches TRBD1 (5 bases). Germline V gene sequence: CDR1 ENHRY, CDR2 SYGVKD. V was pared by 4 bases and J by 7 bases, with 10 bases between. The CDR3 extends over 12 amino acids. CDR3 bases: TGTGCCATCAGTGGGGATCAGGGTGAAGCTTTCTTT. Its translation: CAISGDQGEAFF.

The chain recombines TRBV10-3 with TRBJ1-1; D is uncertain. Germline V gene sequence: CDR1 ENHRY, CDR2 SYGVKD. The CDR3 runs to 13 residues. The V end was cut by 3 bases, the J end by 0 bases, with 5 bases between. The CDR3 reads CAISEGVNTEAFF. CDR3 coding DNA: TGTGCCATCAGTGAAGGAGTGAACACTGAAGCTTTCTTT.